This T cell receptor beta chain stems from a study of T-cell memory formation after mild COVID-19. Germline CDR1 and CDR2: SGHRS and YFSETQ. CDR3 length: 14 amino acids. V was shortened by 4 bases and J by 2 bases, with 13 bases between the two germline ends. From the 5' RACE reads, TCRdb called clonotypes with MiXCR, one entry per CDR3 protein. The repertoire has 180,000 or so distinct CDR3 sequences, more than 9% of them found once; the top ten carry 3% to 4%. The sequenced sample consisted of PBMCs or a T cell subset sorted from them (not recorded which). The V call is TRBV5-1, the J call TRBJ2-7, with D unresolved. This clonotype originated in a man aged 18 to 29 who had mild COVID-19 (a few samples of this study predate the infection). Cell type and time point are not known. CDR3 nucleotide sequence: TGCGCCAGCAGCCTGGAGACGAGAACCTACGAGCAGTACTTC. Protein product: CASSLETRTYEQYF.